This entry concerns a single TCR beta chain. Its antigen is currently unknown. The same CDR3 is also encoded by other DNA sequences in this sample. The protocol was immunoSEQ multiplex PCR, while the TCRdb copy is restricted to in-frame clones and leaves out a portion. The top ten hold around 0.15% of the sample, which has about 2.4 million clones, approximately 94% seen once. These data belong to a study of shared clonotypes between healthy human individuals. Study-level results: A small donor pool kept down the genetic and exposure-history diversity that was represented.

Each of the donors was a healthy adult who was HIV-negative and had not had a recent acute infection or vaccination. All participating donors were Caucasian adults from Nashville, Tennessee. The junction had 4 bases not matched to a gene; V was cut back by 7 bases and J by 4 bases. Germline values: CDR1 SNHLY, CDR2 FYNNEI. This CDR3 contains 14 residues. The sequence was collected from a man between 18 and 29 years old in good health. V gene TRBV2 combines with J gene TRBJ2-7; 13 bases align to TRBD2. The sequenced sample was naive CD4+ T cells sorted from blood. The subset here: CD45RA+ positively selected. CDR3 DNA sequence: TGTGCCAGCACCCTACTAGCGGGGGGGTACGAGCAGTACTTC. This translates into CASTLLAGGYEQYF. Full variable domain (remainder filled in from reference TRBV2 and TRBJ2-7): EPEVTQTPSHQVTQMGQEVILRCVPISNHLYFYWYRQILGQKVEFLVSFYNNEISEKSEIFDDQFSVERPDGSNFTLKIRSTKLEDSAMYFCASTLLAGGYEQYFGPGTRLTVT.